Given below is one TCR beta chain in context. The CDR3 loop spans 15 amino acids. Germline values: CDR1 MNHEY, CDR2 SVGAGI. The V gene lost 9 bases and the J gene lost 0 bases, with 15 bases spanning the gap. These data are taken from a study of blood T cell repertoires in COVID-19. At the level of the study: Some COVID-19 samples were acute and others convalescent; all came from the United States, Italy and Spain.

Sequenced by immunoSEQ multiplex PCR; TCRdb stores in-frame clones only, minus some. This table has 300,000 to 400,000 clones, 85% to 95% appearing once. Everyone who took part was roughly 18 to 100 years old, and they came from fewer than 25 US areas. The clonotype originates from a woman aged 25 to 45 who had been exposed to COVID-19. What was sequenced was PBMCs or T cells enriched from blood (not recorded which). The chain carries TRBV6-5 and TRBJ1-3, with D maybe TRBD1 (6 bases). The CDR3 DNA reads as TGTGCCAGTTCCGTACAGGGATTCTCTGGAAACACCATATATTTT. It codes for CASSVQGFSGNTIYF.